This T cell receptor beta chain was sequenced during a study of T-cell reconstitution after alpha-beta-depleted transplantation in children. General observations from the study: About two months after transplant, alpha-beta T cells reportedly came from several hundred expanded graft clones. A year had passed since transplant, and T-cell counts and diversity by then came mostly from newly produced T cells.

The CDR3 is made up of 11 amino acids. The germline gives CDR1 SEHNR, CDR2 FQNEAQ (reference sequence). Unmatched junction bases numbered 4, after V lost 10 bases and J lost 5 bases. About this clonotype: The antigen remains undetermined.

Using unique molecular identifiers, the investigators prepared the TCRbeta library. MiXCR, run by TCRdb on the PCR reads, gives a single entry per CDR3 protein. The sample lists fewer than 1 million distinct CDR3 sequences; around 15% were seen once. This chain uses TRBV7-9 with TRBJ2-7; TRBD1 agrees at 8 bases. Sequencing used PBMCs, mostly from graft donor cells, obtained 360 days after TCRalphabeta/CD19-depleted stem cell transplant. This receptor was obtained from a male patient younger than 18 who had a stem cell transplant for acute lymphoblastic leukemia, so the T cells may come from the graft donor. The CDR3 bases are TGTGCCACACGACAGGGGCACGAGCAGTACTTC. This translates into CATRQGHEQYF.